The text below deals with one TCR beta chain. Constant-segment-primed 5'RACE gave TCR alpha and TCR beta cDNA libraries with sample barcodes and UMIs. A single record per CDR3 protein comes from TCRdb applying MiXCR to the 5' RACE reads. The profile shows 150,000 to 200,000 distinct CDR3 sequences, roughly 13% of them singletons. The germline V gene encodes CDR1 MDHEN and CDR2 SYDVKM. V lost 6 bases to trimming and J lost 5 bases; unmatched junction nucleotides: 12. This CDR3 is 16 amino acids long. The data originate from a study of T-cell memory formation after mild COVID-19. This TCR was recovered from a man between 18 and 35 years old who had mild COVID-19 (a few samples of this study predate the infection). Cell type and time point are not known. V usage is TRBV28 and J usage is TRBJ2-3; 9 bases fit TRBD1. The sequenced sample was PBMCs or a T cell subset sorted from them (not recorded which). CDR3 sequence reads: CASSYQPGQGGDTQYF. The CDR3 nucleotides read TGTGCCAGCAGCTATCAACCGGGACAGGGAGGAGATACGCAGTATTTT.